The present TCR beta chain was sequenced within a study of cytomegalovirus exposure and HLA in healthy donors. A remark on this clone: Its specificity is unknown.

Whole-study findings and limits: Many donors shared some public TCRs, even though most TCR sequences were rare.

Germline V gene lookup returns CDR1 SGHAT and CDR2 FQNNGV. With V trimmed by 5 bases and J by 4 bases, 8 bases remained unmatched. This CDR3 spans 16 amino acids. The table came from immunoSEQ multiplex PCR; TCRdb's copy has only in-frame clones and leaves some out. The table includes roughly 130,000 clones, around nine tenths detected once. Sequencing input: PBMCs. This sequence originates from a man aged 30-40 years in good health and CMV-seronegative. The chain links TRBV11-2 to TRBJ2-7; 13 bases agree with TRBD2. CDR3 sequence: CASSDIGTSGTYEQYF. Written as DNA, the CDR3 is TGTGCCAGCAGCGACATCGGGACTAGCGGGACTTACGAGCAGTACTTC.